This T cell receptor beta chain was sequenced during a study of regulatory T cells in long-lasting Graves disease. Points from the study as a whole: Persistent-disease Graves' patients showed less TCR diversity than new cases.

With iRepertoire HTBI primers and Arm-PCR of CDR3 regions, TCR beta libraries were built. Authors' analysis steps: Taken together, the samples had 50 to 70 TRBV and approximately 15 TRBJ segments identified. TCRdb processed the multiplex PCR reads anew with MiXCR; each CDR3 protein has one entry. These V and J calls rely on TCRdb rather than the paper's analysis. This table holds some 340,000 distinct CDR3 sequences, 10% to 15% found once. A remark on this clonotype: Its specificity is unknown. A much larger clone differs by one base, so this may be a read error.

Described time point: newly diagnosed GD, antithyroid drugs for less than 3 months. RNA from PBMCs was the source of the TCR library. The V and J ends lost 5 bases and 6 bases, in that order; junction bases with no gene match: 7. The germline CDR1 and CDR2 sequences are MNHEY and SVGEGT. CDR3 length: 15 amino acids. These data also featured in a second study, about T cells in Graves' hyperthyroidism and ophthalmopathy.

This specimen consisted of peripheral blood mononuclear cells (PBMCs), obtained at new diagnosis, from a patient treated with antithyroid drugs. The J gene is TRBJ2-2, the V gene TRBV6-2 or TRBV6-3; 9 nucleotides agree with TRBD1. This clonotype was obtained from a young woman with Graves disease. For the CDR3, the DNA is TGTGCCAGCAGTAAGGACAGGGGATACGCCGGGGAGCTGTTTTTT. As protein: CASSKDRGYAGELFF.